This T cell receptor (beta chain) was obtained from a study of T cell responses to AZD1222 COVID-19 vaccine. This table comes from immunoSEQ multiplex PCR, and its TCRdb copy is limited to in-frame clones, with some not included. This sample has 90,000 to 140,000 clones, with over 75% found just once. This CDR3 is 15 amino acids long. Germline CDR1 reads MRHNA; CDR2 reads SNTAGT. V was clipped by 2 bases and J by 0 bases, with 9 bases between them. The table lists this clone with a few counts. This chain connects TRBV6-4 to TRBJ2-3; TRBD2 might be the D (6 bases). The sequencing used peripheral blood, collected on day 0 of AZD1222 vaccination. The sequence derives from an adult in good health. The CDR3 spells CASSDRLGSTDTQYF. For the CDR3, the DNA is TGTGCCAGCAGTGACAGACTAGGTAGCACAGATACGCAGTATTTT.